This TCR beta chain was documented in a study of CD8 T cells in Susac syndrome. A quantity of about 0.5 to 1 ug RNA underwent reverse transcription using random hexamers. Multiplex PCR with immunoSEQ amplified the TCR beta CDR3 across 54 Vbeta and 13 Jbeta. MiXCR was run by TCRdb on the immunoSEQ multiplex PCR reads, yielding one entry per CDR3 protein. The profile shows some 210,000 distinct CDR3 sequences, about 95% of them singletons. High-throughput TCR beta sequencing covered peripheral CD8+ and CD4+ T cells. Study-wide points: The authors acknowledged that the study's TCR sequencing and HLA analysis involved relatively few individuals.

Trimming cost V 4 bases and J 4 bases, with 8 bases left between them. CDR3 size: 13 residues. Germline V CDR1 and CDR2: ENHRY, SYGVKD. Regarding this clonotype: Its antigen is unidentified.

V usage is TRBV10-3 and J usage is TRBJ1-5, with a tentative D call TRBD1 (6 bases). Sequenced input: CD4+ T cells from PBMCs. The sequence was collected from a human donor with Susac syndrome. CDR3 DNA: TGTGCCATCAGTGTGGGGGCAAATCAGCCCCAGCATTTT. Translated: CAISVGANQPQHF.